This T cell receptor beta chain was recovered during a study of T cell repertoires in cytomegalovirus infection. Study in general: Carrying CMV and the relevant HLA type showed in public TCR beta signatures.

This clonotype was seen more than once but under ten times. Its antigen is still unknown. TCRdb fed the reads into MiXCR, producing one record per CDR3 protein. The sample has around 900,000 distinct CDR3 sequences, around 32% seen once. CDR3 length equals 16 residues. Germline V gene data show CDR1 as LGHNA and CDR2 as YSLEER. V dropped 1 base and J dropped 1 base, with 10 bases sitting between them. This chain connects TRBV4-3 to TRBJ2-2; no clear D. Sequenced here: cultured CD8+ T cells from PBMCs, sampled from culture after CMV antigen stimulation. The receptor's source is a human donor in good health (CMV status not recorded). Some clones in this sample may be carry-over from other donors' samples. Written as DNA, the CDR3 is TGCGCCAGCAGCCAAGCGAACCGGAAGAACACCGGGGAGCTGTTTTTT. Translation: CASSQANRKNTGELFF.